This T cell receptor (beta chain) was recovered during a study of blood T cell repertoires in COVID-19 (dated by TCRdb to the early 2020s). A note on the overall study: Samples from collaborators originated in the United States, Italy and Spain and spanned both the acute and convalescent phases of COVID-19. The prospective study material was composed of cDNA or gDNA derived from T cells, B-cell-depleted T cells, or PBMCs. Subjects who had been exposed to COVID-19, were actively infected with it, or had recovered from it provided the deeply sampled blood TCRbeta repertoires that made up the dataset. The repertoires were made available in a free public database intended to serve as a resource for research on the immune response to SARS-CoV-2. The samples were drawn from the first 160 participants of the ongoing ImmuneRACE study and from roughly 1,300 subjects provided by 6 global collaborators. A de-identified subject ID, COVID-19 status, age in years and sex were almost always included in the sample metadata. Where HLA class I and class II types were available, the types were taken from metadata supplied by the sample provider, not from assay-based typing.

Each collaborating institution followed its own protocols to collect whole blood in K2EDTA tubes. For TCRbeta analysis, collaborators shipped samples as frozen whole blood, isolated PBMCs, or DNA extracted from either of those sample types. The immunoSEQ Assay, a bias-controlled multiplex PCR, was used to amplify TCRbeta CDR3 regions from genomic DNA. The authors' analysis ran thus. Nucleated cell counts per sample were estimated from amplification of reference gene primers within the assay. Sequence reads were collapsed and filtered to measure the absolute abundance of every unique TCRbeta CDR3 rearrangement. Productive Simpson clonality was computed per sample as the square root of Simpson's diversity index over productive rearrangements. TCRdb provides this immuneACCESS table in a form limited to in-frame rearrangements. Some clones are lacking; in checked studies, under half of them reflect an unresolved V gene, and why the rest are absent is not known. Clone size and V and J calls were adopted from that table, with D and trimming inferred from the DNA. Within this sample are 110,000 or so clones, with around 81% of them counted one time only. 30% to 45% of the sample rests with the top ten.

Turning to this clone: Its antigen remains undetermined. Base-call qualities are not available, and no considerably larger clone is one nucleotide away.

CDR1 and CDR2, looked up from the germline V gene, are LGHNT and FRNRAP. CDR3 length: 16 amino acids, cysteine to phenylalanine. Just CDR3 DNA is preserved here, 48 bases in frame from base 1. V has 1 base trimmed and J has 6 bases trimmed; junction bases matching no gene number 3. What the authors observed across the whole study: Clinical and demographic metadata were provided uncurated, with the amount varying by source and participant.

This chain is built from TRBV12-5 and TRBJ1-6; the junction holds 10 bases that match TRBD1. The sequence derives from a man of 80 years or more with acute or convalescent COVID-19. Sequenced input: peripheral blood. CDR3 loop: CASGLAGQGGNSPLHF. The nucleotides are TGTGCTAGTGGTTTGGCAGGACAGGGGGGTAATTCACCCCTCCACTTT.